The source of this T cell receptor beta chain is a study of blood T cell repertoires in COVID-19. Study context: Researchers got acute and convalescent COVID-19 samples from the United States, Italy and Spain.

Germline V gives CDR1 SGHRS, CDR2 YFSETQ. Trimming took off 1 base at V and 0 bases at J, with 20 bases between the two ends. This CDR3 contains 20 residues. The assay was immunoSEQ multiplex PCR, and TCRdb's table has in-frame clones only and misses some. The sample consists of 250,000 to 350,000 clones, approximately 84% of them appearing once. The chain has TRBV5-1 and TRBJ1-6; D remains ambiguous. The source is a human donor with COVID-19, enrolled during active disease. The donor label of this sample is uncertain. Sequenced: peripheral blood. The CDR3: CASSLKLVGGISSYNSPLHF. CDR3 DNA sequence: TGCGCCAGCAGCTTGAAGCTCGTCGGCGGAATATCCTCCTATAATTCACCCCTCCACTTT.